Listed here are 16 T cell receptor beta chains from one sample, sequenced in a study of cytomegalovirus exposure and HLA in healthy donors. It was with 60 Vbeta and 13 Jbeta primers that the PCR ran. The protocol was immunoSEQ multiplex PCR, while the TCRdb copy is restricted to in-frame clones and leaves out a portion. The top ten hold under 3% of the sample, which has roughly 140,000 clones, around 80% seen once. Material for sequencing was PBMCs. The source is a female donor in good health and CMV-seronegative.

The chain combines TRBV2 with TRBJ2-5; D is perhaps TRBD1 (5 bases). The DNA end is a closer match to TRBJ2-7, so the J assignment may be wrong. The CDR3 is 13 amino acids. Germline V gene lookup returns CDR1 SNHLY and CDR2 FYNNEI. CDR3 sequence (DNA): TGTGCCAGCAGTGAAGACAGGCTCTACGAGCAGTACTTC. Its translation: CASSEDRLYEQYF.

The CDR3 reads CASSQGRRGSSYEQYF. The CDR3 coding sequence is TGCGCCAGCAGCCAAGGAAGGAGGGGAAGCTCCTACGAGCAGTACTTC. This chain links TRBV4-1 with TRBJ2-7, with TRBD2 as a possible D gene (6 bases). Per germline, CDR1 MGHRA and CDR2 YSYEKL. The CDR3 length is 16 residues. V was trimmed by 1 base and J by 0 bases, leaving 13 bases between them.

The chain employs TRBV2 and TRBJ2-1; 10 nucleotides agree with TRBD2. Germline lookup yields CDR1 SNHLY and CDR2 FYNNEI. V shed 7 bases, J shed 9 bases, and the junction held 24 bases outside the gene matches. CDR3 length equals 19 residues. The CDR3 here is CASTSAKPLGLAVVGEQFF. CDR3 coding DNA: TGTGCCAGCACTTCCGCTAAGCCCCTCGGACTAGCGGTAGTGGGTGAGCAGTTCTTC. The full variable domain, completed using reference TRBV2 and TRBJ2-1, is EPEVTQTPSHQVTQMGQEVILRCVPISNHLYFYWYRQILGQKVEFLVSFYNNEISEKSEIFDDQFSVERPDGSNFTLKIRSTKLEDSAMYFCASTSAKPLGLAVVGEQFFGPGTRLTVL.

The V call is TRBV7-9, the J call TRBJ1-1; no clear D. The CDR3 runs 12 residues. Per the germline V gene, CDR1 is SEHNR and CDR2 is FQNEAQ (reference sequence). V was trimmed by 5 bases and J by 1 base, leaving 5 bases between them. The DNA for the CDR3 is TGTGCCAGCAGCCACGGGAACACTGAAGCTTTCTTT. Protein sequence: CASSHGNTEAFF.

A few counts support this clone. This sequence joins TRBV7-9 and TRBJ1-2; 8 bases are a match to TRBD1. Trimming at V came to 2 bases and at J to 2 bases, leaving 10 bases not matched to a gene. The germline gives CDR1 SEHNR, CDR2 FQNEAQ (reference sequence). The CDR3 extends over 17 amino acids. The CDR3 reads CASSLKGGQVGNYGYTF. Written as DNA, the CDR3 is TGTGCCAGCAGCTTAAAGGGGGGACAGGTCGGGAACTATGGCTACACCTTC.

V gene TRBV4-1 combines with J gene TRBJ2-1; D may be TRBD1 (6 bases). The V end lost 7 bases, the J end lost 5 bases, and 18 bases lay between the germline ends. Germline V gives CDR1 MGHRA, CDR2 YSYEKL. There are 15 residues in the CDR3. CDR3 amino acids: CASNPRNRANNEQFF. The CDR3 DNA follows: TGCGCCAGCAACCCAAGGAACAGGGCGAACAATGAGCAGTTCTTC.

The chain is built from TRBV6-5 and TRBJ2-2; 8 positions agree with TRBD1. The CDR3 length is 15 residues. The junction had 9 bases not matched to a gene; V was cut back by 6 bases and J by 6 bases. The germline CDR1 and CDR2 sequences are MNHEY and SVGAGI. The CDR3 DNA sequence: TGTGCCAGCAGCCCGGACAGGGTGGGCGCCGGGGAGCTGTTTTTT. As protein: CASSPDRVGAGELFF.

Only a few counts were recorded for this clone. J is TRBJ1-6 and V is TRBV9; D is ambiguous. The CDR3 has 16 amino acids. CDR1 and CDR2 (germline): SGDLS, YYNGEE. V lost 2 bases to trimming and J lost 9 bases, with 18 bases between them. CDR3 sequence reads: CASSVSPILQISPLHF. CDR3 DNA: TGTGCCAGCAGCGTCTCCCCAATCCTACAGATTTCACCCCTCCACTTT. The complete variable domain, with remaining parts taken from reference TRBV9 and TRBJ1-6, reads DSGVTQTPKHLITATGQRVTLRCSPRSGDLSVYWYQQSLDQGLQFLIQYYNGEERAKGNILERFSAQQFPDLHSELNLSSLELGDSALYFCASSVSPILQISPLHFGNGTRLTVT.

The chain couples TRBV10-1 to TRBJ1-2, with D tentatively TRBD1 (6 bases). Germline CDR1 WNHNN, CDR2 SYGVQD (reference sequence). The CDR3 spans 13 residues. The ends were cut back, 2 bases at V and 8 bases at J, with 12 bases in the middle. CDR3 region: CASSEKRGGGYTF. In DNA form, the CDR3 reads TGCGCCAGCAGTGAGAAGAGGGGGGGAGGCTACACCTTC.

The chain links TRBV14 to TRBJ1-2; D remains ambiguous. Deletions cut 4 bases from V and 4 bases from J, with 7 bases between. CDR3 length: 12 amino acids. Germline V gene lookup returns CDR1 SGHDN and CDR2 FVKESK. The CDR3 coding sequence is TGTGCCAGCAGCCCCTCGGGCTATGGCTACACCTTC. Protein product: CASSPSGYGYTF.

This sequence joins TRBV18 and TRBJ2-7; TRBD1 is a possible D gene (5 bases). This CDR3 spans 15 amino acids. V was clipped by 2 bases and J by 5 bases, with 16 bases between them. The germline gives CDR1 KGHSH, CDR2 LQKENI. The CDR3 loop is CASSPSLRVFDEQYF. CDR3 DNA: TGTGCCAGCTCACCATCCCTCAGGGTTTTCGACGAGCAGTACTTC. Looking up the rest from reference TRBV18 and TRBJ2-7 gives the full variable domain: NAGVMQNPRHLVRRRGQEARLRCSPMKGHSHVYWYRQLPEEGLKFMVYLQKENIIDESGMPKERFSAEFPKEGPSILRIQQVVRGDSAAYFCASSPSLRVFDEQYFGPGTRLTVT.

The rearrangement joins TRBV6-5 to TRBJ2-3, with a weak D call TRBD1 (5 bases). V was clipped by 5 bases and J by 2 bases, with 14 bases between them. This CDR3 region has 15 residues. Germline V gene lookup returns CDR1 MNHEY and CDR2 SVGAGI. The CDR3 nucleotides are TGTGCCAGCAGTCTATCAGGGATTTACACAGATACGCAGTATTTT. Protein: CASSLSGIYTDTQYF.

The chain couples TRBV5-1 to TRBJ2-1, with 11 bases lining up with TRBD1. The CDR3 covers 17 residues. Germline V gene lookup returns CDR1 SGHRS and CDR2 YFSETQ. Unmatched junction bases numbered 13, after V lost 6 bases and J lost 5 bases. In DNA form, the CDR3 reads TGCGCCAGCACGGGGGGACAGGGGGAATCCTACAACAATGAGCAGTTCTTC. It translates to CASTGGQGESYNNEQFF.

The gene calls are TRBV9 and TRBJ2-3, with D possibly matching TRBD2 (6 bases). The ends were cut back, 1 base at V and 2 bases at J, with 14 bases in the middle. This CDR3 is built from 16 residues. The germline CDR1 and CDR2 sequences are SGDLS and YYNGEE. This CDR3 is CASSVRTGANTDTQYF. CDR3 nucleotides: TGTGCCAGCAGCGTAAGGACGGGAGCAAACACAGATACGCAGTATTTT.

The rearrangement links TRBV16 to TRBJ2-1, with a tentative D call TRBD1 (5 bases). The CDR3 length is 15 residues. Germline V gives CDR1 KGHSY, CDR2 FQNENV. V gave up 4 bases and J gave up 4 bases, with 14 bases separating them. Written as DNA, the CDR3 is TGTGCCAGCAGCCGAGGCCAGACAGATTACAATGAGCAGTTCTTC. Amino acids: CASSRGQTDYNEQFF.

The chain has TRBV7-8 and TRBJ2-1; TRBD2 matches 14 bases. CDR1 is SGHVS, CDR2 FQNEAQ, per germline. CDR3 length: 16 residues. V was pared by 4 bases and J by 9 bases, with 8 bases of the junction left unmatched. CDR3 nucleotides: TGTGCCAGCAGCTCAACGACTAGCGGGGGGGCCGGTGAGCAGTTCTTC. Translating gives CASSSTTSGGAGEQFF. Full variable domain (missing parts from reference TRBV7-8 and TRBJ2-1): GAGVSQSPRYKVAKRGQDVALRCDPISGHVSLFWYQQALGQGPEFLTYFQNEAQLDKSGLPSDRFFAERPEGSVSTLKIQRTQQEDSAVYLCASSSTTSGGAGEQFFGPGTRLTVL.